The 29 T cell receptor beta chains reported below all come from one sample, sequenced in a study of molecular identifiers for immune sequencing clone quantification. Using its own MiXCR run on the PCR reads, TCRdb lists one record per CDR3 protein. The sample includes 300,000 to 350,000 distinct CDR3 sequences, about a fifth of them seen just once. Sequenced input: naive CD8+ T cells from blood, with Jurkat cell RNA spiked in. Subset denoted: FACS-sorted CD8+CD4-CCR7+CD45RA+ naive T cells. The receptor set was obtained from a human donor in good health. Some libraries in this study had Jurkat cell RNA spiked in.

Ten or more counts support this clonotype. This chain connects TRBV7-6 to TRBJ1-1; D might be TRBD1 (6 bases). From germline, CDR1 is SGHVS and CDR2 FNYEAQ. CDR3 length: 13 amino acids. Trimming left V 5 bases short and J 6 bases short, with 13 bases between. The CDR3: CASSTGQTAEAFF. CDR3 coding DNA: TGTGCCAGCAGCACAGGACAGACGGCTGAAGCTTTCTTT.

This clonotype was seen many times. The chain employs TRBV15 and TRBJ2-2; TRBD1 agrees at 10 bases. The length of the CDR3 is 17 residues. The J segment lost 10 bases and the V segment lost 0 bases, leaving 11 bases of the junction unmatched. Germline-derived CDR1 and CDR2 are LNHNV and YYDKDF (reference sequence). CDR3 DNA: TGTGCCACCAGCAGAGATGCGGCGGGACAGGGGTTCGAGGAGCTGTTTTTT. Translation: CATSRDAAGQGFEELFF.

Remarks on this clonotype: One end of the junction is discordant with germline, which a read error may explain. The V and J genes are TRBV30 and TRBJ1-4; no definite D call. Germline V lookup: CDR1 GTSNPN, CDR2 SVGIG (reference sequence). This CDR3 is 18 amino acids long. CDR3 residues: CAWIPIRLGFTTNGKLFF. In nucleotides, the CDR3 is TGTGCCTGGATCCCTATACGATTGGGATTCACAACTAATGGAAAACTGTTTTTT.

This clonotype was counted ten times or more. This rearrangement joins TRBV4-1 to TRBJ2-1; D is undetermined. Deletions cut 0 bases from V and 8 bases from J, with 8 bases between. The CDR3 runs 13 residues. Germline CDR1 and CDR2: MGHRA and YSYEKL. The CDR3 spells CASSQELSYEQFF. The CDR3 DNA reads TGCGCCAGCAGCCAAGAACTGTCGTATGAGCAGTTCTTC.

The table lists this clonotype with many counts. CDR3: CASSPSGDQPYEQYF. The CDR3 nucleotides read TGTGCCAGCAGCCCAAGCGGGGACCAACCCTACGAGCAGTACTTC. The chain has TRBV5-4 and TRBJ2-7, with 7 nucleotides matching TRBD2. V gave up 4 bases and J gave up 2 bases; unmatched junction bases: 9. The CDR3 runs to 15 residues. Germline V CDR1 and CDR2: SGHNT, YYREEE (reference sequence).

Of note for this clonotype: Sequence at one end of the junction differs from germline and may be a read error. The chain is built from TRBV27 and TRBJ2-7; the match to TRBD2 covers 15 bases. Germline assignment: CDR1 MNHEY and CDR2 SMNVEV (reference sequence). The CDR3 is 15 amino acids. CDR3 residues: CASSPRGTSGGPGHF. Here the CDR3 DNA reads TGTGCCAGCAGTCCGAGAGGGACTAGCGGGGGGCCAGGCCACTTC.

This clonotype appeared many times. This sequence joins TRBV4-1 and TRBJ2-5; weak D call: TRBD1 (5 bases). Trimming pared 1 base from V and 5 bases from J, leaving 8 bases between. Germline-derived CDR1 and CDR2 are MGHRA and YSYEKL. This CDR3 region has 13 residues. The CDR3 loop reads CASSQGQSETQYF. CDR3 DNA sequence: TGCGCCAGCAGCCAAGGACAGAGTGAGACCCAGTACTTC.

J is TRBJ2-3 and V is TRBV5-6; D uncertain. Trimming removed 0 bases from V and 4 bases from J, with 15 bases in between. The germline gives CDR1 SGHDT, CDR2 YYEEEE. The CDR3 extends over 16 amino acids. The CDR3 spells CASSLVIPTGPDTQYF. The CDR3 DNA follows: TGTGCCAGCAGCTTGGTGATACCCACCGGTCCAGATACGCAGTATTTT.

Details on this clonotype: This may be a read error, as it is one base from a much larger clone. The rearrangement joins TRBV7-2 to TRBJ2-7; no definite D call. The germline V gene encodes CDR1 SGHTA and CDR2 FQGNSA. The CDR3 extends over 12 amino acids. The CDR3 coding sequence is TGTGCCAACAGCCCCTCTCGCTACGAGCAGTACTTC. Protein sequence: CANSPSRYEQYF.

This clonotype was seen repeatedly, ten times or more. The chain uses TRBV7-8 and TRBJ1-5; D is possibly TRBD1 (5 bases). V was pared by 1 base and J by 0 bases, with 13 bases between. CDR1 SGHVS and CDR2 FQNEAQ come from the germline V gene. CDR3 length: 17 amino acids. As DNA, the CDR3 is TGTGCCAGCAGCTTAGAACCGATAGGACATAGCAATCAGCCCCAGCATTTT. It yields the protein CASSLEPIGHSNQPQHF.

For this clonotype: A read error is possible here, since a much larger clone lies one base away. The CDR3 nucleotides are TGCGCCAGCAGCCAAGATTGGCCGGCAAATCCACCCCTCCACTTT. Its protein is CASSQDWPANPPLHF. The chain has TRBV4-3 and TRBJ1-6; D is undetermined. The V end lost 0 bases, the J end lost 11 bases, and 14 bases lay between the germline ends. Germline V gene data show CDR1 as LGHNA and CDR2 as YSLEER. The CDR3 is 15 residues long.

Turning to this clonotype: Just one base apart from a much larger clone, this may be a read error. The chain links TRBV6-5 to TRBJ2-4; 9 bases line up with TRBD2. Per germline, CDR1 MNHEY and CDR2 SVGAGI. The CDR3 consists of 14 residues. Germline trimming cut 6 bases from V and 4 bases from J; bases unmatched to any gene: 4. The CDR3, as DNA: TGTGCCAGCAGAGGCGGGGGGGGGAAAAACATTCAGTACTTC. Amino acids: CASRGGGGKNIQYF.

The table lists this clonotype with many counts. The junction departs from the called germline gene at one end, perhaps through a read error. The chain has TRBV29-1 and TRBJ2-7; either TRBD1 or TRBD2 may fit D (7 bases each). Germline V CDR1 and CDR2: SQVTM, ANQGSEA. The CDR3 has 13 amino acids. The CDR3 nucleotides are TGCAGCGTCGAAGACAGGGAGGGACGGGGGCAGTACTTC. As protein: CSVEDREGRGQYF.

The J gene is TRBJ1-1, the V gene TRBV4-1; TRBD1 matches 7 bases. CDR1 is MGHRA and CDR2 is YSYEKL in the germline V gene. Losses at the gene ends were 5 bases for V and 6 bases for J; bases not matched to a gene: 12. This CDR3 contains 15 residues. The CDR3 protein is CASSSAPQGVAEAFF. The CDR3 nucleotides read TGCGCCAGCAGCAGTGCCCCGCAGGGGGTTGCTGAAGCTTTCTTT.

This clonotype has ten or more counts. The V call is TRBV28, the J call TRBJ2-7, with D unresolved. The CDR3 contains 12 residues. V lost 4 bases and J 4 bases, leaving 8 bases between the germline ends. Germline lookup yields CDR1 MDHEN and CDR2 SYDVKM. Written as DNA, the CDR3 is TGTGCCAGCAGTTCCGTAAGGTACGAGCAGTACTTC. Amino acids: CASSSVRYEQYF.

Points on this clonotype: A single base separates this from a much larger clone, so it may be a read error. The chain joins TRBV12-3 or TRBV12-4 to TRBJ2-5; 11 nucleotides line up with TRBD1. The CDR3 totals 20 residues. The CDR3 sequence: CAGSLVAGGQGAGEEGTQYF. Written as DNA, the CDR3 is TGTGCCGGCAGTTTAGTTGCAGGTGGACAGGGGGCAGGAGAAGAGGGGACCCAGTACTTC.

As regards this clonotype: With a much larger clone just one base away, this may be a read error. The chain joins TRBV5-1 to TRBJ2-1; 10 bases line up with TRBD2. CDR3 length: 16 amino acids. The germline V gene encodes CDR1 SGHRS and CDR2 YFSETQ. CDR3 region: CASSLVLAGAYSEQFF. The CDR3 region has the DNA TGCGCCAGCAGCTTGGTTCTAGCGGGAGCCTACAGTGAGCAGTTCTTC.

This clonotype was recorded a few times. The V gene is TRBV9, the J gene TRBJ2-7; D is perhaps TRBD1 (5 bases). The CDR3 has 13 residues. Germline loops: CDR1 SGDLS, CDR2 YYNGEE. The V gene lost 1 base and the J gene lost 6 bases, with 11 bases spanning the gap. CDR3 in DNA: TGTGCCAGCAGCGTATCAGGGTCGGGCGAGCAGTACTTC. Its protein product is CASSVSGSGEQYF.

The V gene is TRBV29-1, the J gene TRBJ2-5; a weak D match, TRBD2 (5 bases). The germline gives CDR1 SQVTM, CDR2 ANQGSEA. This CDR3 has 10 residues. V lost 6 bases to trimming and J lost 5 bases, with 7 bases between them. The CDR3 loop reads CSVLGETQYF. DNA of the CDR3: TGCAGCGTACTAGGGGAGACCCAGTACTTC.

The J gene is TRBJ2-3, the V gene TRBV20-1, with D unresolved. Germline V CDR1 and CDR2: DFQATT, SNEGSKA (reference sequence). The CDR3 has 15 amino acids. Trimming cost V 0 bases and J 0 bases, with 10 bases left between them. CDR3 in DNA: TGCAGTGCTAGAGACCGTGATTACAGCACAGATACGCAGTATTTT. This encodes CSARDRDYSTDTQYF.

This clonotype was seen at least ten times. This rearrangement joins TRBV4-2 to TRBJ1-1; 7 positions match TRBD1. V was clipped by 3 bases and J by 4 bases; unmatched bases: 8. Germline assignment: CDR1 LGHNA and CDR2 YNFKEQ. The CDR3 is 15 amino acids. The CDR3 bases are TGTGCCAGCAGCCAGGAACAGGGGCTATTCACTGAAGCTTTCTTT. Translated: CASSQEQGLFTEAFF.

In its sample, this clonotype was seen a few times. The V call is TRBV9, the J call TRBJ1-1; 7 bases map to TRBD1. Germline V gene data show CDR1 as SGDLS and CDR2 as YYNGEE. This CDR3 is 17 amino acids long. V was clipped by 4 bases and J by 0 bases; unmatched bases: 12. Written as DNA, the CDR3 is TGTGCCAGCAGCACCGGGGCAGGGGGGGATGTGAACACTGAAGCTTTCTTT. Its translation is CASSTGAGGDVNTEAFF.

In this sample, this clonotype turned up many times. The CDR3: CASSLEGSGELFF. In nucleotides, the CDR3 is TGTGCCAGCAGTTTAGAGGGATCCGGGGAGCTGTTTTTT. The chain couples TRBV28 to TRBJ2-2, with D possibly TRBD2 on 5 matching bases. The CDR3 has 13 residues. From germline, CDR1 is MDHEN and CDR2 SYDVKM. The V and J ends lost 2 bases and 6 bases respectively, with 7 bases between them. The full variable domain, rest sourced from reference TRBV28 and TRBJ2-2, is DVKVTQSSRYLVKRTGEKVFLECVQDMDHENMFWYRQDPGLGLRLIYFSYDVKMKEKGDIPEGYSVSREKKERFSLILESASTNQTSMYLCASSLEGSGELFFGEGSRLTVL.

This clonotype showed up many times. CDR3 amino acids: CASVGGSSSYEQYF. As DNA, the CDR3 is TGTGCCAGCGTAGGGGGGTCGAGCTCCTACGAGCAGTACTTC. V and J are TRBV7-9 and TRBJ2-7; D might be TRBD1 or TRBD2, each matching 6 bases. This CDR3 has 14 residues. Germline CDR1 and CDR2: SEHNR and FQNEAQ (reference sequence). Trimming removed 8 bases at V and 0 bases at J, with 14 bases between.

In this sample, this clonotype turned up many times. The chain uses TRBV6-5 and TRBJ1-4, with D unresolved. Germline V gene lookup returns CDR1 MNHEY and CDR2 SVGAGI. V dropped 0 bases and J dropped 5 bases, with 7 bases sitting between them. This CDR3 contains 14 residues. Here the CDR3 DNA reads TGTGCCAGCAGTTACTCCTCCGGAAATGAAAAACTGTTTTTT. Its translation is CASSYSSGNEKLFF.

This clonotype was detected only a few times. The V gene is TRBV25-1, the J gene TRBJ1-2, with 7 nucleotides matching TRBD1. CDR1 and CDR2 from the germline V gene are MGHDK and SYGVNS. V lost 5 bases and J lost 8; bases outside the gene matches: 8. The CDR3 covers 13 residues. CDR3 residues: CASSPTGRLGYTF. DNA of the CDR3: TGTGCCAGCAGTCCGACAGGGCGGCTGGGCTACACCTTC.

This clonotype was picked up many times. CDR3: CASSEYGQAYEQYF. DNA of the CDR3: TGTGCCAGCAGTGAATATGGACAGGCCTACGAGCAGTACTTC. The chain joins TRBV25-1 to TRBJ2-7; 7 nucleotides line up with TRBD1. The CDR3 spans 14 residues. Germline V gene sequence: CDR1 MGHDK, CDR2 SYGVNS. Unmatched junction bases numbered 1, after V lost 0 bases and J lost 2 bases.

This clonotype has a count of ten or more. Here the CDR3 reads CASSPQNPGVEDTQYF. The DNA for the CDR3 is TGCGCCAGCAGCCCCCAAAACCCCGGGGTGGAAGATACGCAGTATTTT. The genes are TRBV4-1 and TRBJ2-3, with a tentative D call TRBD2 (5 bases). Germline V lookup: CDR1 MGHRA, CDR2 YSYEKL. V was trimmed by 4 bases and J by 5 bases, leaving 19 bases between them. The CDR3 covers 16 residues.

This clonotype was observed a handful of times. V and J are TRBV4-2 and TRBJ2-7, with no clear D. CDR3 size: 14 residues. Germline V gives CDR1 LGHNA, CDR2 YNFKEQ. V was pared by 1 base and J by 2 bases, with 9 bases between. The CDR3 DNA reads TGTGCCAGCAGCCAAGTGGACGGTCCCTACGAGCAGTACTTC. Encoded protein: CASSQVDGPYEQYF.